These 3 T cell receptor beta chains came from one sample sequenced in a study of CD8 T cells in Susac syndrome. After extraction with the RNeasy kit, about 0.45 to 1 ug of the RNA was reverse transcribed using random hexamers. TCRdb itself ran the immunoSEQ multiplex PCR reads through MiXCR, one entry per CDR3 protein. This table holds 200,000 to 250,000 distinct CDR3 sequences, roughly nine tenths found once. Sequencing input: CD8+ T cells from PBMCs. The receptors originated from a human donor with multiple sclerosis.

V usage is TRBV12-5 and J usage is TRBJ2-5, with TRBD1 matching 7 bases. Germline CDR1 is LGHNT and CDR2 is FRNRAP. V was pared by 6 bases and J by 4 bases, with 11 bases of the junction left unmatched. This CDR3 has 15 residues. The CDR3 bases are TGTGCTAGTGGCGACCCCCATCGACAGGGAGAGACCCAGTACTTC. Protein product: CASGDPHRQGETQYF.

The gene calls are TRBV2 and TRBJ1-1, with a possible D match to TRBD1 (5 bases). CDR1 is SNHLY and CDR2 is FYNNEI in the germline V gene. Trimming shortened V by 8 bases and J by 11 bases, and 15 bases separated the two germline ends. CDR3 length equals 11 residues. The CDR3, as DNA: TGTGCCAGCGGCGAACAGGATCTGGCTTTCTTT. Protein: CASGEQDLAFF.

The V and J genes are TRBV10-3 and TRBJ2-5; D uncertain. CDR3 length: 13 amino acids. Germline V gives CDR1 ENHRY, CDR2 SYGVKD. V lost 3 bases and J lost 5, with 10 bases in between. The CDR3 sequence is CAISDPNGETQYF. For the CDR3, the DNA is TGTGCCATCAGTGATCCTAATGGGGAGACCCAGTACTTC.